This passage covers 17 T cell receptor beta chains from one sample sequenced in a study of cytomegalovirus exposure and HLA in healthy donors. Use of 60 Vbeta and 13 Jbeta primers characterized the PCR. Libraries were prepared by immunoSEQ multiplex PCR; TCRdb keeps only in-frame clonotypes and omits some of them. Here the sample spans 300,000 or so clones, approximately 85% being singletons. Material: PBMCs. The source of these receptors is a woman in her thirties or forties in good health and CMV-seropositive.

V is TRBV9 and J is TRBJ1-2, with 9 bases matching TRBD1. The CDR3 has 14 amino acids. Germline lookup yields CDR1 SGDLS and CDR2 YYNGEE. Trimming removed 0 bases from V and 8 bases from J; junction bases left unmatched: 5. In DNA, the CDR3 is TGTGCCAGCAGCGTAGAAGGGACAGGGCCCGGCTACACCTTC. Protein sequence: CASSVEGTGPGYTF.

The rearrangement links TRBV7-2 to TRBJ1-5, with D perhaps TRBD1 (5 bases). V was cut by 1 base and J by 1 base, with 8 bases left in between. The CDR3 totals 15 residues. From germline, CDR1 is SGHTA and CDR2 FQGNSA. The DNA of the CDR3 is TGTGCCAGCAGCTTAGGTGGGGGGAGCAATCAGCCCCAGCATTTT. Amino acids: CASSLGGGSNQPQHF.

The chain links TRBV5-5 to TRBJ1-1, with D tentatively TRBD1 (6 bases). Trimming took off 1 base at V and 8 bases at J, with 21 bases between the two ends. CDR1 is SGHKS, CDR2 YYEKEE, per germline (reference sequence). The CDR3 spans 16 residues. CDR3 in amino acids: CASSLWPGQGEGEAFF. The CDR3 nucleotides read TGTGCCAGCAGCTTGTGGCCGGGACAAGGGGAGGGCGAAGCTTTCTTT. Filled out from reference TRBV5-5 and TRBJ1-1, the complete variable domain reads DAGVTQSPTHLIKTRGQQVTLRCSPISGHKSVSWYQQVLGQGPQFIFQYYEKEERGRGNFPDRFSARQFPNYSSELNVNALLLGDSALYLCASSLWPGQGEGEAFFGQGTRLTVV.

The chain carries TRBV11-2 and TRBJ1-3; maybe TRBD1 (5 bases). This CDR3 contains 15 residues. The V end lost 4 bases, the J end lost 0 bases, and 10 bases lay between the germline ends. The germline V gene encodes CDR1 SGHAT and CDR2 FQNNGV. CDR3 residues: CASSYGGSSGNTIYF. The DNA of the CDR3 is TGTGCCAGCAGCTACGGGGGGAGCTCTGGAAACACCATATATTTT.

V is TRBV9 and J is TRBJ2-3, with TRBD2 matching 9 bases. CDR1 SGDLS and CDR2 YYNGEE come from the germline V gene. The trim removed 0 bases at V and 4 bases at J, leaving 6 bases unmatched. The CDR3 is made up of 16 amino acids. The chain's CDR3 is CASSVALAGGADTQYF. The CDR3 coding sequence is TGTGCCAGCAGCGTAGCTCTGGCGGGAGGGGCAGATACGCAGTATTTT.

This rearrangement joins TRBV28 to TRBJ1-3; D perhaps matches TRBD1 (5 bases). The CDR3 length is 14 residues. In germline, CDR1 is MDHEN, CDR2 SYDVKM. V was clipped by 8 bases and J by 0 bases, with 11 bases between them. The CDR3 bases are TGTGCCAGCGGGACTTCCAGCTCTGGAAACACCATATATTTT. Encoded protein: CASGTSSSGNTIYF.

With regard to this clone: Mismatch with germline at one junction end may stem from a read error. J is TRBJ2-7 and V is TRBV5-1; D unclear. The CDR3 runs to 12 residues. The V gene's germline CDR1 is SGHRS and CDR2 YFSETQ. CDR3 DNA sequence: TGCGCCAGCAGCTTGGACAGTTACGGGCAGTACTTC. Translated, it gives CASSLDSYGQYF.

The rearrangement uses TRBV5-4 and TRBJ1-1; 11 bases are a match to TRBD1. CDR1 SGHNT and CDR2 YYREEE come from the germline V gene (reference sequence). Germline trimming cut 4 bases from V and 3 bases from J; bases unmatched to any gene: 2. The CDR3 has 14 amino acids. CDR3 bases: TGTGCCAGCAGCACGGGACAGGGGGACACTGAAGCTTTCTTT. It is translated as CASSTGQGDTEAFF.

The rearrangement links TRBV19 to TRBJ1-5, with 8 bases aligning to TRBD1. The junction had 11 bases not matched to a gene; V was cut back by 3 bases and J by 4 bases. The length of the CDR3 is 17 residues. Germline assignment: CDR1 LNHDA and CDR2 SQIVND (reference sequence). The CDR3 region has the DNA TGTGCCAGTAGTATTCTCGGGGGACAGGCAGCGAATCAGCCCCAGCATTTT. Its protein is CASSILGGQAANQPQHF.

The chain links TRBV29-1 to TRBJ2-5; D may be TRBD2 (5 bases). This CDR3 is 13 amino acids long. Trimming took off 6 bases at V and 5 bases at J, with 16 bases between the two ends. The germline CDR1 and CDR2 sequences are SQVTM and ANQGSEA. CDR3 region: CSVVALMSETQYF. In nucleotides, the CDR3 is TGCAGCGTGGTAGCGCTTATGTCGGAGACCCAGTACTTC.

This chain joins TRBV6-6 and TRBJ2-7; 11 bases are shared with TRBD2. Trimming took 6 bases from V and 6 from J; bases not matched to a gene: 10. CDR1 is MNHNY and CDR2 is SVGAGI in the germline V gene (reference sequence). CDR3 length: 15 amino acids. The DNA for the CDR3 is TGTGCCAGCAGCCTCCCCGGGACTAGCGGATCCGAGCAGTACTTC. As protein: CASSLPGTSGSEQYF.

V usage is TRBV27 and J usage is TRBJ2-3; a weak D match, TRBD2 (5 bases). This CDR3 region has 13 residues. CDR1 and CDR2 (germline): MNHEY, SMNVEV (reference sequence). V lost 6 bases and J lost 6, with 13 bases in between. The chain's CDR3 is CASRGTSGDTQYF. CDR3 bases: TGTGCCAGCAGGGGAACTAGTGGCGATACGCAGTATTTT.

Only a few counts were recorded for this clone. The V and J genes are TRBV11-3 and TRBJ2-7; tentatively, D is TRBD2 (6 bases). There are 16 residues in the CDR3. Trimming cost V 1 base and J 4 bases, with 17 bases left between them. Germline V gene data show CDR1 as SGHNT and CDR2 as YENEEA. The DNA of the CDR3 is TGTGCCAGCAGCTTAGGCTGGCCTAGGGAGGTGTACGAGCAGTACTTC. Its translation is CASSLGWPREVYEQYF.

CDR3 protein: CASSPRLAGDRETQYF. DNA for the CDR3: TGTGCCAGCAGCCCAAGACTAGCAGGAGACCGGGAGACCCAGTACTTC. The V call is TRBV7-8, the J call TRBJ2-5; 7 nucleotides align to TRBD2. The germline V gene has CDR1 SGHVS and CDR2 FQNEAQ. The CDR3 runs to 16 residues. The V segment lost 5 bases and the J segment 5 bases; nucleotides outside the gene matches: 14.

Points on this clone: The junction does not match germline at one end; this may be a read error. The chain carries TRBV30 and TRBJ1-1, with D unclear. CDR1 is GTSNPN and CDR2 is SVGIG in the germline V gene (reference sequence). The CDR3 covers 15 residues. Here the CDR3 DNA reads TGTGCCTGGAGTTTCCCCTACCCGCGGAACGCTGAAGCTTTCTTT. Translating gives CAWSFPYPRNAEAFF.

In the case of this clone: One end of the junction is discordant with germline, which a read error may explain. The rearrangement uses TRBV19 and TRBJ1-1; possible D gene TRBD1, 5 bases. CDR1 is LNHDA, CDR2 SQIVND, per germline (reference sequence). The CDR3 has 13 amino acids. CDR3 sequence reads: CASRIGANTEAFF. DNA of the CDR3: TGTGCCAGTCGTATAGGGGCGAACACTGAAGCTTTCTTT. The whole variable domain, remainder taken from reference TRBV19 and TRBJ1-1, is DGGITQSPKYLFRKEGQNVTLSCEQNLNHDAMYWYRQDPGQGLRLIYYSQIVNDFQKGDIAEGYSVSREKKESFPLTVTSAQKNPTAFYLCASRIGANTEAFFGQGTRLTVV.

The chain employs TRBV25-1 and TRBJ2-5, with 9 bases matching TRBD1. V lost 8 bases, J lost 4 bases, and 2 bases stayed unmatched. Germline loops: CDR1 MGHDK, CDR2 SYGVNS. CDR3 size: 12 residues. The CDR3 loop is CASRGQGETQYF. In nucleotides, the CDR3 is TGTGCCAGCCGGGGACAGGGAGAGACCCAGTACTTC.